Reported below is one T cell receptor beta chain. Antigen: not known. The data are from a study of CD8 T cells in ankylosing spondylitis. The study's findings and limits: Earlier authors reported some of these motif variants in reactive arthritis synovial fluid and blood. It was reported that disease-linked clones were significantly enriched in matched ankylosing spondylitis synovial fluid. Blood from ankylosing spondylitis patients appeared to carry a characteristic roughly eight-variant TCR beta motif.

The CDR3 contains 13 residues. Germline V gene data show CDR1 as SGHTA and CDR2 as FQGNSA. Trimming stripped 8 bases from V and 1 base from J, with 11 bases between. TCR beta libraries were made by quantitative 5'-RACE with molecular barcodes. TCRdb fed the 5' RACE reads into MiXCR, producing one record per CDR3 protein. The table has some 130,000 distinct CDR3 sequences, roughly 6.6% seen once; the top ten hold roughly 12%. This sequence originates from a female donor with ankylosing spondylitis or in good health (not recorded which). The sequenced sample consisted of blood, either unsorted or a sorted T cell fraction (not recorded which). V is TRBV7-2 and J is TRBJ2-5, with D perhaps matching TRBD1 (5 bases). The DNA of the CDR3 is TGTGCCAGCTCCCGACAGTTCCAAGAGACCCAGTACTTC. The encoded protein is CASSRQFQETQYF.